This T cell receptor (beta chain) was recovered during a study of blood T cell repertoires in COVID-19. About the study: Acute and convalescent COVID-19 specimens originated in the United States, Italy and Spain. Nucleic acid was either cDNA or gDNA, and it came from T cells, B-cell-depleted T cells, or PBMCs.

The length of the CDR3 is 16 residues. With 3 bases clipped from V and 4 bases from J, the junction kept 9 bases outside the gene matches. CDR1 SGHAT and CDR2 FQNNGV come from the germline V gene. Original methodology: Reference gene primer amplification gave estimated nucleated cell counts. Sequencing used immunoSEQ multiplex PCR; TCRdb keeps in-frame clones, though not all of them. For V, J and clone size, that table is used; D and trimming come from the DNA. Among 210,000 or so clones listed, about 90% were seen once. The chain combines TRBV11-2 with TRBJ2-5, with TRBD2 identical over 9 bases. Material for sequencing was peripheral blood. This TCR was sampled from a man aged 18 to 29 with active or convalescent COVID-19. The CDR3, as DNA: TGTGCCAGCAGCTTTCGAACTAGCGGGCCGCCAGAGACCCAGTACTTC. Protein sequence: CASSFRTSGPPETQYF.